A selection of T cell receptor beta chains follows, all from one sample in a study of blood T cell repertoires in COVID-19. Only in-frame clones appear in the TCRdb table, and some are missing; sequencing was by immunoSEQ multiplex PCR. The sample records a few hundred thousand clones, about 90% being singletons. The sample taken for sequencing was PBMCs or T cells enriched from blood (not recorded which). The receptors come from a woman in her twenties or thirties who had been exposed to COVID-19. Each CDR3 is given with its conserved first and last residue.

V gene | CDR3 protein
TRBV5-8 | CASSRDGQGNTEAFF
TRBV9 | CASSVDGGSQETQYF
TRBV19 | CASSISGVDEQYF
TRBV6-5 | CASSYAVSYEQYF
TRBV28 | CASSLDSIYEQYF
TRBV5-1 | CASGNSGSPYNEQFF
TRBV13 | CASSFRGLDTDTQYF
TRBV2 | CASIRPRDRGPAANEKLFF
TRBV24-1 | CATSEAGLGYGYTF
TRBV3-1/TRBV3-2 | CASSQGGTWRDTGELFF
TRBV10-3 | CAISVGDSSYEQYF
TRBV30 | CAWRQRETRDDEQFF
TRBV15 | CATRQATGLAGFTGELFF
TRBV4-2 | CASSQDTTGYEQYF
TRBV19 | CASSMGDRNNSPLHF
TRBV18 | CASSPQTATNEKLFF
TRBV14 | CASSQDRRRNTEAFF
TRBV3-1/TRBV3-2 | CASSQGGFNTEAFF
TRBV3-1/TRBV3-2 | CASSQGDRGIGHGYTF
TRBV2 | CASSEARAGRETQYF
TRBV28 | CASSLWEPRVPQLAASYNEQFF
TRBV9 | CASSPRTGGSGYTF
TRBV7-3 | CASSLFGTGLAGGETYNEQFF
TRBV2 | CASALSGRETYEQYF
TRBV9 | CASSAKAGNEQYF
TRBV6-5 | CASSYFWTSGSEQYF
TRBV19 | CASSLRQGSEAFF
TRBV28 | CASSLSGNRETQYF
TRBV3-1/TRBV3-2 | CASSQAVVSYEQYF
TRBV5-5 | CASSLYEVDEQFF
TRBV18 | CASSPLQGGHGYTF
TRBV28 | CASSLLGSGSYEQFF
TRBV21-1 | CASSKRDRGPLRNEKLFF
TRBV7-3 | CASSLQGGQGYEQYF
TRBV28 | CASSPVGGIGEKLFF
TRBV10-1 | CASSESWTSGRAVGPGELFF
TRBV27 | CASSAGLAGVNTGELFF
TRBV28 | CASSPTWSSYNEQFF
TRBV28 | CASRIMQGYGYTF
TRBV5-6 | CASSSSGRGSQPQHF
TRBV27 | CASRGLASSYNEQFF
TRBV2 | CASSVAYSNQPQHF
TRBV29-1 | CSVGLRNQPQHF
TRBV19 | CASSIGPGVKLFF
TRBV19 | CASSPGLAGDNEQFF
TRBV28 | CASSLGTGNPQHF
TRBV3-1/TRBV3-2 | CASSQGLVLAQETQYF
TRBV3-1/TRBV3-2 | CASSPGTGGNNSPLHF
TRBV7-9 | CASSLKRGTSGTQYF
TRBV5-4 | CASSTLDRGRTYEQYF
TRBV12-3/TRBV12-4 | CASSDGLADTQYF
TRBV6-5 | CASIYPRDTDGYTF
TRBV29-1 | CSAPSLLAEYTDTQYF
TRBV19 | CASRTGLAYYNEQFF
TRBV11-2 | CASSHRVGDSPLHF
TRBV6-5 | CASSRTRTGELFF
TRBV24-1 | CATSEGGQGRNTEAFF
TRBV12-3/TRBV12-4 | CASRLAGGYEQYF